The 5 T cell receptor beta chains below all came from one sample that was sequenced in a study of blood T cell repertoires in COVID-19. Generated by immunoSEQ multiplex PCR, the TCRdb table keeps only in-frame clones and is missing some. The sample includes roughly 250,000 clones, around 90% of them seen just once. The sequenced material came from PBMCs or T cells enriched from blood (not recorded which). The receptors originated from a man aged 50-60 years who had been exposed to COVID-19.

J is TRBJ2-1 and V is TRBV30; 7 nucleotides match TRBD1. The CDR3 contains 18 residues. J was trimmed by 5 bases and V by 0 bases; bases with no gene match: 16. Germline V gene lookup returns CDR1 GTSNPN and CDR2 SVGIG (reference sequence). The CDR3 loop reads CAWSVAPGGRGSDNEQFF. In DNA form, the CDR3 reads TGTGCCTGGAGTGTAGCCCCAGGGGGTCGGGGTTCGGACAATGAGCAGTTCTTC.

The rearrangement joins TRBV5-1 to TRBJ2-2; no definite D call. Germline V gene sequence: CDR1 SGHRS, CDR2 YFSETQ. The CDR3 sequence is 14 residues long. The V gene lost 2 bases and the J gene lost 0 bases, with 5 bases spanning the gap. The CDR3 loop is CASSLSSNTGELFF. Here the CDR3 DNA reads TGCGCCAGCAGCTTATCCTCGAACACCGGGGAGCTGTTTTTT.

The rearrangement joins TRBV5-1 to TRBJ1-1, with 7 positions matching TRBD1. Trimming removed 4 bases from V and 0 bases from J; junction bases left unmatched: 3. CDR3 size: 14 residues. Germline values: CDR1 SGHRS, CDR2 YFSETQ. CDR3 DNA sequence: TGCGCCAGCAGCCCGGACAGGATGAACACTGAAGCTTTCTTT. It is translated as CASSPDRMNTEAFF.

This clone appeared once. The rearrangement links TRBV5-1 to TRBJ2-2; the D is unclear. The germline V gene encodes CDR1 SGHRS and CDR2 YFSETQ. V lost 3 bases and J 8 bases, leaving 14 bases between the germline ends. The CDR3 is 14 amino acids. Here the CDR3 reads CASSSPEAAGELFF. CDR3 coding DNA: TGCGCCAGCAGCTCCCCCGAGGCAGCGGGGGAGCTGTTTTTT.

The gene calls are TRBV4-1 and TRBJ1-5, with D uncertain. The CDR3 length is 16 residues. Trimming shortened V by 3 bases and J by 2 bases, and 14 bases separated the two germline ends. The V gene's germline CDR1 is MGHRA and CDR2 YSYEKL. CDR3 residues: CASSHDTLGGNQPQHF. CDR3 sequence (DNA): TGCGCCAGCAGCCACGACACCCTCGGGGGCAATCAGCCCCAGCATTTT.